The 10 T cell receptor beta chains presented below share a single source sample, sequenced in a study of blood T cell repertoires in COVID-19. Clones were read by immunoSEQ multiplex PCR, and TCRdb kept only the in-frame ones, dropping some. The sample contains about 310,000 clones, 85% to 90% of which appear only once. Material: peripheral blood. The receptors were sampled from a woman aged 30 to 39 with COVID-19, enrolled during active disease.

The chain joins TRBV11-2 to TRBJ1-6; D is possibly TRBD1 (6 bases). The germline V gene has CDR1 SGHAT and CDR2 FQNNGV. Trimming cost V 3 bases and J 7 bases, with 16 bases left between them. The length of the CDR3 is 16 residues. CDR3 sequence reads: CASSFLPGQSNSPLHF. CDR3 in DNA: TGTGCCAGCAGCTTTCTACCAGGACAGTCCAATTCACCCCTCCACTTT.

This clone has a single count. The chain combines TRBV19 with TRBJ2-1; 10 nucleotides line up with TRBD2. Germline V gene lookup returns CDR1 LNHDA and CDR2 SQIVND (reference sequence). V shed 5 bases, J shed 10 bases, and the junction held 14 bases outside the gene matches. This CDR3 region has 16 residues. The CDR3 DNA reads as TGTGCCAGTAGTGCCCCCCTAGCGGGAGAACTAAGGGAGCAGTTCTTC. Protein sequence: CASSAPLAGELREQFF.

The chain joins TRBV28 to TRBJ1-1; weak D call: TRBD1 (5 bases). The V gene's germline CDR1 is MDHEN and CDR2 SYDVKM. The length of the CDR3 is 15 residues. Trimming cost V 5 bases and J 7 bases, with 20 bases left between them. CDR3 sequence reads: CASSLYGGGADEAFF. The DNA for the CDR3 is TGTGCCAGCAGTCTATATGGTGGAGGGGCCGATGAAGCTTTCTTT. Drawing the rest from reference TRBV28 and TRBJ1-1, the complete variable domain is DVKVTQSSRYLVKRTGEKVFLECVQDMDHENMFWYRQDPGLGLRLIYFSYDVKMKEKGDIPEGYSVSREKKERFSLILESASTNQTSMYLCASSLYGGGADEAFFGQGTRLTVV.

The chain couples TRBV10-2 to TRBJ2-5; maybe TRBD2 (6 bases). Trimming cost V 3 bases and J 3 bases, with 20 bases left between them. CDR3 length: 17 residues. The germline V gene has CDR1 WSHSY and CDR2 SAAADI. The CDR3 region is CASSDGGTGWLEETQYF. The CDR3 DNA reads TGCGCCAGCAGTGATGGGGGGACTGGATGGCTTGAAGAGACCCAGTACTTC.

The chain is built from TRBV27 and TRBJ2-2, with D tentatively TRBD1 (6 bases). CDR1 and CDR2 from the germline V gene are MNHEY and SMNVEV (reference sequence). This CDR3 contains 14 residues. V lost 9 bases to trimming and J lost 0 bases, with 11 bases between them. CDR3 residues: CASTGTTNTGELFF. The CDR3 region has the DNA TGTGCCAGTACCGGGACAACGAACACCGGGGAGCTGTTTTTT.

This chain links TRBV19 with TRBJ2-1; no clear D gene. With 5 bases removed from V and 3 bases from J, the gap between germline ends came to 17 bases. This CDR3 has 16 residues. Germline V CDR1 and CDR2: LNHDA, SQIVND (reference sequence). CDR3 region: CASSLTPLVDYNEQFF. CDR3 sequence (DNA): TGTGCCAGTAGTCTTACTCCGCTGGTTGACTACAATGAGCAGTTCTTC. Supplemented by reference TRBV19 and TRBJ2-1, the full variable domain reads DGGITQSPKYLFRKEGQNVTLSCEQNLNHDAMYWYRQDPGQGLRLIYYSQIVNDFQKGDIAEGYSVSREKKESFPLTVTSAQKNPTAFYLCASSLTPLVDYNEQFFGPGTRLTVL.

This chain joins TRBV18 and TRBJ1-2; TRBD1 matches 10 bases. Germline assignment: CDR1 KGHSH and CDR2 LQKENI. The CDR3 has 14 residues. The junction had 3 bases not matched to a gene; V was cut back by 5 bases and J by 3 bases. The CDR3 nucleotides are TGTGCCAGCTCAGCCGGGACAGGGGACTATGGCTACACCTTC. Its translation is CASSAGTGDYGYTF.

The CDR3 spells CASSRTGEFNEKLFF. CDR3 bases: TGTGCCAGTAGTAGGACAGGGGAATTCAATGAAAAACTGTTTTTT. The V gene is TRBV19, the J gene TRBJ1-4; the match to TRBD1 covers 9 bases. The CDR3 sequence is 15 residues long. From germline, CDR1 is LNHDA and CDR2 SQIVND (reference sequence). The V and J ends lost 4 bases and 5 bases, in that order; junction bases with no gene match: 5.

The gene calls are TRBV10-1 and TRBJ2-7; D is perhaps TRBD2 (5 bases). Germline V gene sequence: CDR1 WNHNN, CDR2 SYGVQD (reference sequence). The CDR3 contains 14 residues. Trimming left V 5 bases short and J 7 bases short, with 18 bases between. Here the CDR3 reads CASSRTQSGLEQYF. The CDR3 DNA sequence: TGCGCCAGCAGTAGAACCCAAAGCGGACTTGAGCAGTACTTC.

This chain links TRBV28 with TRBJ1-5; D is uncertain. Germline V lookup: CDR1 MDHEN, CDR2 SYDVKM. There are 13 residues in the CDR3. The ends were cut back, 6 bases at V and 0 bases at J, with 6 bases in the middle. This CDR3 is CASRADSNQPQHF. In nucleotides, the CDR3 is TGTGCCAGCAGGGCAGATAGCAATCAGCCCCAGCATTTT. The full variable domain, rest sourced from reference TRBV28 and TRBJ1-5, is DVKVTQSSRYLVKRTGEKVFLECVQDMDHENMFWYRQDPGLGLRLIYFSYDVKMKEKGDIPEGYSVSREKKERFSLILESASTNQTSMYLCASRADSNQPQHFGDGTRLSIL.